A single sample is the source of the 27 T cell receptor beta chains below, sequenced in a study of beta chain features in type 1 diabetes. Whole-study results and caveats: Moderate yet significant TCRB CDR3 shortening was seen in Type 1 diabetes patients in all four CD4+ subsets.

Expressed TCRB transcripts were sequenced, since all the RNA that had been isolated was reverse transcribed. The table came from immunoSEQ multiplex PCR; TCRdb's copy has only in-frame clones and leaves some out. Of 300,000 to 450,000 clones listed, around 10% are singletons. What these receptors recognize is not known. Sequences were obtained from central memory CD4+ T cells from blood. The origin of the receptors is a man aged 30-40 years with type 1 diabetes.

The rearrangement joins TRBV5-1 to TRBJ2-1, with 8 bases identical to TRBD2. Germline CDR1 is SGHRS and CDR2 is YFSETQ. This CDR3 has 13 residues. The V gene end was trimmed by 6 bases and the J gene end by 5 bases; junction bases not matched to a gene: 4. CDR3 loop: CASTTSVNNEQFF. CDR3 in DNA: TGCGCCAGCACGACTAGCGTAAACAATGAGCAGTTCTTC.

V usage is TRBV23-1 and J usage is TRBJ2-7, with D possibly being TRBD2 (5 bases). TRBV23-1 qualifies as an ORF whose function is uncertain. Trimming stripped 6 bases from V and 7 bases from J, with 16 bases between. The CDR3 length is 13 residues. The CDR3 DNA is TGCGCCAGCAGCCAAGAGACGGCGGGTGAGCAGTACTTC. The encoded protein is CASSQETAGEQYF.

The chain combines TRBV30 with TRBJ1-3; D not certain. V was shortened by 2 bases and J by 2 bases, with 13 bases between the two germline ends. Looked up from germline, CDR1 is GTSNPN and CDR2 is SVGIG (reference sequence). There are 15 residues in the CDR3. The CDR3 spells CAWSKMAAAGNTIYF. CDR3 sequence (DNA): TGTGCCTGGAGTAAAATGGCAGCCGCTGGAAACACCATATATTTT.

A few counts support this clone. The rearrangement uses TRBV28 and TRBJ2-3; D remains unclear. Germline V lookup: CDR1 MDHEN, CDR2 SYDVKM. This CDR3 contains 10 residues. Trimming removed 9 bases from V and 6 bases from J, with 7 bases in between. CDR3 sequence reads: CASWSDTQYF. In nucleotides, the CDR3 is TGTGCCAGTTGGTCGGATACGCAGTATTTT.

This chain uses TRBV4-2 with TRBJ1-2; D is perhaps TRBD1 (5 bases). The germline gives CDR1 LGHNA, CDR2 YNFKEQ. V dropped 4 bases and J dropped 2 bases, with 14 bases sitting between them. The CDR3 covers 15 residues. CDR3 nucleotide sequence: TGTGCCAGCAGCCTAGGAGGGGTAGAGAACTATGGCTACACCTTC. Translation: CASSLGGVENYGYTF.

CDR3 protein: CASSYSRRHPDTQYF. CDR3 nucleotides: TGTGCCAGCAGTTACTCGAGAAGGCACCCAGATACGCAGTATTTT. V and J are TRBV6-5 and TRBJ2-3; D is undetermined. This CDR3 is 15 amino acids long. Deletions cut 0 bases from V and 4 bases from J, with 11 bases between. CDR1 MNHEY and CDR2 SVGAGI come from the germline V gene.

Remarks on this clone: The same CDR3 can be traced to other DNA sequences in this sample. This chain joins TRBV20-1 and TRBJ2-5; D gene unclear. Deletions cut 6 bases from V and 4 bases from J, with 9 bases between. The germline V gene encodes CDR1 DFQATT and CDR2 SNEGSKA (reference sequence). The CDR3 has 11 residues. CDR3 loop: CSAPLGETQYF. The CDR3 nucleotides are TGCAGTGCCCCCTTGGGAGAGACCCAGTACTTC.

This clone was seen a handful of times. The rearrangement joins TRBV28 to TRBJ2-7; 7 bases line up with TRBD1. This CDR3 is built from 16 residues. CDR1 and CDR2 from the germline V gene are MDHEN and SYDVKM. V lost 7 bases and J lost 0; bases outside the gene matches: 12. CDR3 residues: CASTPWGQGDSYEQYF. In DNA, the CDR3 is TGTGCCAGCACCCCATGGGGTCAGGGGGACTCCTACGAGCAGTACTTC.

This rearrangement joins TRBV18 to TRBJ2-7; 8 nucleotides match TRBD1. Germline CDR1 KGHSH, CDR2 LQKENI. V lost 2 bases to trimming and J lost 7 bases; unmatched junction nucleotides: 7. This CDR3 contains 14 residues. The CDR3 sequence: CASSPSQGAWEQYF. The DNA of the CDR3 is TGTGCCAGCTCACCAAGCCAGGGGGCATGGGAGCAGTACTTC.

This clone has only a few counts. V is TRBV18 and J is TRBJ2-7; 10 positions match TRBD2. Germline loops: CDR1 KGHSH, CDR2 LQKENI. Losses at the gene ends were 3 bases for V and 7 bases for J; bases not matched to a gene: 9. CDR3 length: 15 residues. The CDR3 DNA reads TGTGCCAGCTCACCGTCCCTAGCGGGAGTTTGGGAGCAGTACTTC. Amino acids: CASSPSLAGVWEQYF.

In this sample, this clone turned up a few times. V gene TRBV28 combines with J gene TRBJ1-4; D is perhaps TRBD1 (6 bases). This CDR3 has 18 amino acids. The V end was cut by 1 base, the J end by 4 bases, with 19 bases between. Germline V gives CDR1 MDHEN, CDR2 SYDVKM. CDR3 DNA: TGTGCCAGCAGTTTATATTGGGGGGATCCGGGACATAATGAAAAACTGTTTTTT. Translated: CASSLYWGDPGHNEKLFF.

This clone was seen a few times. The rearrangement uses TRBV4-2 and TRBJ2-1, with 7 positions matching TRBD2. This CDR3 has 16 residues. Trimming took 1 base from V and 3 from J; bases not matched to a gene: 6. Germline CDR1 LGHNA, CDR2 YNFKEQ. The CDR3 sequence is CASSQGVLASYNEQFF. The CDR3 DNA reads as TGTGCCAGCAGCCAAGGGGTACTAGCGAGCTACAATGAGCAGTTCTTC.

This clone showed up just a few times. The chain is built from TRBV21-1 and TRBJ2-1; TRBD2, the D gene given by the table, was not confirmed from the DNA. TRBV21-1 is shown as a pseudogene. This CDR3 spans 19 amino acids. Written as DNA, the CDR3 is TGTGCCAGCAGCCCCCGGAGGGAGACTAGCGGGAGGGCTGGGAATGAGCAGTTCTTC. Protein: CASSPRRETSGRAGNEQFF.

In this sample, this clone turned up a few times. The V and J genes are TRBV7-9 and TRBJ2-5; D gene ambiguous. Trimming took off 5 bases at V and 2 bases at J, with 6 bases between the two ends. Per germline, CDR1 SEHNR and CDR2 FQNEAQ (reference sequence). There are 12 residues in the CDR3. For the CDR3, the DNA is TGTGCCAGCAGCGTACGACAAGAGACCCAGTACTTC. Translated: CASSVRQETQYF. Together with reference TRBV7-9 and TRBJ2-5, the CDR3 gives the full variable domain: DTGVSQNPRHKITKRGQNVTFRCDPISEHNRLYWYRQTLGQGPEFLTYFQNEAQLEKSRLLSDRFSAERPKGSFSTLEIQRTEQGDSAMYLCASSVRQETQYFGPGTRLLVL.

The CDR3 is CASSWDRYEQYF. The CDR3 DNA is TGTGCCAGCTCATGGGACAGATACGAGCAGTACTTC. The chain links TRBV18 to TRBJ2-7; 7 nucleotides agree with TRBD1. The CDR3 is 12 residues long. The germline gives CDR1 KGHSH, CDR2 LQKENI. V lost 5 bases to trimming and J lost 4 bases; unmatched junction nucleotides: 2.

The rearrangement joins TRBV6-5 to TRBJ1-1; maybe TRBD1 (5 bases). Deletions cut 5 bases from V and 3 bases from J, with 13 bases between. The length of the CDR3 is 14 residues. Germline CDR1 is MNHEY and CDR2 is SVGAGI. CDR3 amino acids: CASSPLGPDTEAFF. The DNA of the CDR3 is TGTGCCAGCAGTCCCTTGGGGCCGGACACTGAAGCTTTCTTT.

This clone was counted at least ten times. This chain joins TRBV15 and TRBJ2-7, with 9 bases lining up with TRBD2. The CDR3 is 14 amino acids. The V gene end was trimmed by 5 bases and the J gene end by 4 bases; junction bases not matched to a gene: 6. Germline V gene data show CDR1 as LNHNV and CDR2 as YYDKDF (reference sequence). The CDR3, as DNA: TGTGCCACCAGCCCGACTAGCGGCAATTACGAGCAGTACTTC. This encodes CATSPTSGNYEQYF. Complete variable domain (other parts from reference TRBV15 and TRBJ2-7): DAMVIQNPRYQVTQFGKPVTLSCSQTLNHNVMYWYQQKSSQAPKLLFHYYDKDFNNEADTPDNFQSRRPNTSFCFLDIRSPGLGDTAMYLCATSPTSGNYEQYFGPGTRLTVT.

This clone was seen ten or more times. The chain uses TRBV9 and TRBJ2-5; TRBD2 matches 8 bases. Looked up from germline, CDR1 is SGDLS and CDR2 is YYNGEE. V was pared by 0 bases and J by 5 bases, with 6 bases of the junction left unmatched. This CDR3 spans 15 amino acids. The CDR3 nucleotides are TGTGCCAGCAGCGTAGGAGCGGGAGCCGCGGAGACCCAGTACTTC. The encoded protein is CASSVGAGAAETQYF.

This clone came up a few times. The CDR3 sequence is CASSFLKSTGGKRETQYF. Written as DNA, the CDR3 is TGTGCCAGCAGCTTTCTCAAATCGACAGGGGGCAAGAGAGAGACCCAGTACTTC. This chain links TRBV11-1 with TRBJ2-5, with 10 nucleotides matching TRBD1. In germline, CDR1 is SGHAT, CDR2 FQDESV (reference sequence). The CDR3 runs to 18 residues. Germline trimming cut 3 bases from V and 4 bases from J; bases unmatched to any gene: 14.

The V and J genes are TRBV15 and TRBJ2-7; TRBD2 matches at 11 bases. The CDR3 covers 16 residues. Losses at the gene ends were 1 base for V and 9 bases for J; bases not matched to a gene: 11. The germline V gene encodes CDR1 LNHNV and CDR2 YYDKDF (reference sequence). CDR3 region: CATSRGGTSGTPGQYF. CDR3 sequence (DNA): TGTGCCACCAGCAGAGGCGGGACTAGCGGAACCCCCGGGCAGTACTTC.

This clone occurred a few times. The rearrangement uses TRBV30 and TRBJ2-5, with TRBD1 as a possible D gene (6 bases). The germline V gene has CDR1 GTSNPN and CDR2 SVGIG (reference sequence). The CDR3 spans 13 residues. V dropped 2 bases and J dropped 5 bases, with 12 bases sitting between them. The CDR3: CAWSHRVAETQYF. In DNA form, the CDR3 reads TGTGCCTGGAGTCACAGGGTTGCGGAGACCCAGTACTTC. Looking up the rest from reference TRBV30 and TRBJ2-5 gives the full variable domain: SQTIHQWPATLVQPVGSPLSLECTVEGTSNPNLYWYRQAAGRGLQLLFYSVGIGQISSEVPQNLSASRPQDRQFILSSKKLLLSDSGFYLCAWSHRVAETQYFGPGTRLLVL.

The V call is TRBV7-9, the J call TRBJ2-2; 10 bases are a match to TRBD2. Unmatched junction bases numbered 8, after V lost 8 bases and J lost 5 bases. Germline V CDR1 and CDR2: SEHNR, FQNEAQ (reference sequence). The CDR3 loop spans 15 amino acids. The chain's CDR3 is CASRLAGVVTGELFF. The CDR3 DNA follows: TGTGCCAGCCGGCTAGCGGGAGTGGTTACCGGGGAGCTGTTTTTT.

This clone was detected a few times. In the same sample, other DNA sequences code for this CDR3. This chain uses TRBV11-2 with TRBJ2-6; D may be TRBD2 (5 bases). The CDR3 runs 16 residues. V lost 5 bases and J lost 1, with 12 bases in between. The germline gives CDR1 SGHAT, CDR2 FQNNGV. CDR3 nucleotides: TGTGCCAGCAGCCCCGTACGAGGGTCTGGGGCCAACGTCCTGACTTTC. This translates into CASSPVRGSGANVLTF.

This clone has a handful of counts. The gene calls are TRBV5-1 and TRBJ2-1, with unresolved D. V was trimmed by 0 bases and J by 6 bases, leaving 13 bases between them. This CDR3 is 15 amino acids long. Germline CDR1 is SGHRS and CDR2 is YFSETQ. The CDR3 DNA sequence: TGCGCCAGCAGCTTGGTTACAGCAACGGTCAATGAGCAGTTCTTC. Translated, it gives CASSLVTATVNEQFF.

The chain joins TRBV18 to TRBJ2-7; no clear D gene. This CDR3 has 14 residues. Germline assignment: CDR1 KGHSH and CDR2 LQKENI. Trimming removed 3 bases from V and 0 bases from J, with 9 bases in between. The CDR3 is CASSPGPGSYEQYF. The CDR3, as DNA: TGTGCCAGCTCACCCGGACCGGGCTCCTACGAGCAGTACTTC.

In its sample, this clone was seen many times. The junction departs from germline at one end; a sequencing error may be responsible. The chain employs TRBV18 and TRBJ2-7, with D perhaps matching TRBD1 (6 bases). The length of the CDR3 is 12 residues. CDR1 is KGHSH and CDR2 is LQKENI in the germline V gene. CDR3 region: CASSPQGHSSLF. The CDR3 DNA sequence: TGTGCCAGCTCACCACAGGGACATTCGAGTCTCTTC.

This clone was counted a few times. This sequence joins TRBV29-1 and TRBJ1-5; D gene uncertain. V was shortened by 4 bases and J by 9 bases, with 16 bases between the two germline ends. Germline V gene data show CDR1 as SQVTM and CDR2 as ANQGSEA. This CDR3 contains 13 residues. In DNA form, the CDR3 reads TGCAGCGTTGTCGTGGAGGTGCGCGGGCCCCAGCATTTT. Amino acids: CSVVVEVRGPQHF. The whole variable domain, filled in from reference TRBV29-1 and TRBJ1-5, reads SAVISQKPSRDICQRGTSLTIQCQVDSQVTMMFWYRQQPGQSLTLIATANQGSEATYESGFVIDKFPISRPNLTFSTLTVSNMSPEDSSIYLCSVVVEVRGPQHFGDGTRLSIL.